This TCR beta chain was sequenced during a study of post-analysis software for immune sequencing data. Study as a whole: Recorded disease courses covered relapsing-remitting, secondary progressive and progressive-relapsing multiple sclerosis. Some patients had no subtype annotation. Study-wide findings and caveats: Among five TRBV segments more frequent in patients than controls were TRBV5-6, TRBV5-1 and TRBV20-1.

A note on this clonotype: What it binds is unknown.

In germline, CDR1 is MNHEY, CDR2 SVGAGI. The CDR3 has 14 amino acids. Trimming cost V 4 bases and J 3 bases; bases outside gene matches: 3. Prepared libraries of TCR beta cDNA carried unique molecular identifiers. TCRdb fed the PCR reads into MiXCR, producing one record per CDR3 protein. The sample includes approximately 730,000 distinct CDR3 sequences, 46% seen only once; the top ten take roughly 4.9%. This receptor was obtained from a girl under 18 with multiple sclerosis. This chain joins TRBV6-5 and TRBJ2-1; TRBD2 matches 7 bases. Specimen: blood. This CDR3 reads CASSLSGNYNEQFF. The CDR3 DNA sequence: TGTGCCAGCAGTTTAAGCGGGAACTACAATGAGCAGTTCTTC.